The 12 T cell receptor beta chains reported below all come from one sample, sequenced in a study of CD8 T cells in ankylosing spondylitis. Notes on the study in general: For ankylosing spondylitis blood, a TCR beta motif of about eight highly homologous variants appeared characteristic.

These TCRs are of unknown antigen specificity. TCRdb reprocessed the 5' RACE reads via MiXCR and lists one record per CDR3 protein. Among 500,000 or so distinct CDR3 sequences listed, less than 6% were seen once. The sequencing sample was made of blood, either unsorted or a sorted T cell fraction (not recorded which). All receptors derive from a male donor with ankylosing spondylitis.

This clonotype was detected ten times or more. This chain uses TRBV7-9 with TRBJ1-1; D uncertain. The CDR3 runs to 11 residues. V dropped 5 bases and J dropped 14 bases, with 15 bases sitting between them. Germline CDR1 and CDR2: SEHNR and FQNEAQ (reference sequence). Here the CDR3 reads CASSAARFCFF. For the CDR3, the DNA is TGTGCCAGCAGCGCAGCCCGTTTTTGCTTCTTT.

The rearrangement joins TRBV5-5 to TRBJ2-3; TRBD2 is a possible D gene (5 bases). CDR1 is SGHKS and CDR2 is YYEKEE in the germline V gene (reference sequence). The CDR3 length is 14 residues. With 9 bases removed from V and 6 bases from J, the gap between germline ends came to 20 bases. CDR3 sequence reads: CAIGLGFGMDTQYF. The CDR3 nucleotides read TGTGCCATCGGCTTGGGGTTCGGGATGGATACGCAGTATTTT.

This clonotype was seen ten or more times. J is TRBJ1-2 and V is TRBV6-5; 8 bases map to TRBD1. CDR1 is MNHEY, CDR2 SVGAGI, per germline. V gave up 4 bases and J gave up 8 bases; unmatched junction bases: 12. The CDR3 is 15 amino acids. For the CDR3, the DNA is TGTGCCAGCAGTTCTTACCGACAGGGGAGTCGGGGCTACACCTTC. Amino acid sequence: CASSSYRQGSRGYTF.

This clonotype was recorded at least ten times. The chain is built from TRBV2 and TRBJ1-1; D gene ambiguous. Between the trimmed V and J ends, which lost 7 bases and 6 bases, there was a span of 18 bases. The CDR3 extends over 14 amino acids. Germline loops: CDR1 SNHLY, CDR2 FYNNEI. CDR3 in DNA: TGTGCCAGCAAGAATTCCGTCAGCCGGCCTGAAGCTTTCTTT. It encodes CASKNSVSRPEAFF.

This clonotype was counted at least ten times. The rearrangement links TRBV7-6 to TRBJ2-1; TRBD1 aligns across 8 bases. The CDR3 is made up of 16 amino acids. Germline V gene sequence: CDR1 SGHVS, CDR2 FNYEAQ. The V gene end was trimmed by 2 bases and the J gene end by 9 bases; junction bases not matched to a gene: 12. The CDR3 DNA reads TGTGCCAGCAGCTTAAAGCAGGGTACAGGGGGGAGTGAGCAGTTCTTC. Its translation is CASSLKQGTGGSEQFF.

This clonotype was counted many times. V gene TRBV5-1 combines with J gene TRBJ1-4; D perhaps matches TRBD1 (5 bases). CDR1 SGHRS and CDR2 YFSETQ come from the germline V gene. Trimming pared 0 bases from V and 6 bases from J, leaving 15 bases between. The CDR3 contains 16 residues. CDR3 nucleotides: TGCGCCAGCAGCTTGGAGCGCGGGGGTAGCGATGAAAAACTGTTTTTT. Translated: CASSLERGGSDEKLFF.

This clonotype was found many times. This chain links TRBV12-3 or TRBV12-4 with TRBJ2-2; 11 bases match TRBD2. There are 15 residues in the CDR3. V gave up 7 bases and J gave up 7 bases; unmatched junction bases: 8. The CDR3 coding sequence is TGTGCCAGCACTGAGAGACTAGCGGGGTTCGGGGAGCTGTTTTTT. Protein: CASTERLAGFGELFF.

The sample holds many counts of this clonotype. The chain employs TRBV29-1 and TRBJ2-7; 8 nucleotides align to TRBD1. The trim removed 6 bases at V and 5 bases at J, leaving 6 bases unmatched. This CDR3 region has 12 residues. Germline V gene lookup returns CDR1 SQVTM and CDR2 ANQGSEA. CDR3 region: CSVRDRGNEQYF. The CDR3 nucleotides are TGCAGCGTCCGAGACAGGGGCAACGAGCAGTACTTC.

Ten or more counts support this clonotype. CDR3 sequence: CASSFWAGGNTDTQYF. DNA for the CDR3: TGTGCCAGCAGTTTTTGGGCGGGAGGTAATACAGATACGCAGTATTTT. This chain connects TRBV28 to TRBJ2-3; 8 bases map to TRBD2. CDR1 and CDR2 (germline): MDHEN, SYDVKM. J was trimmed by 3 bases and V by 3 bases; bases with no gene match: 8. The CDR3 covers 16 residues. The complete variable domain, with remaining parts taken from reference TRBV28 and TRBJ2-3, reads DVKVTQSSRYLVKRTGEKVFLECVQDMDHENMFWYRQDPGLGLRLIYFSYDVKMKEKGDIPEGYSVSREKKERFSLILESASTNQTSMYLCASSFWAGGNTDTQYFGPGTRLTVL.

This clonotype has a count of ten or more. The V gene is TRBV4-1, the J gene TRBJ2-2, with D possibly matching TRBD1 (5 bases). CDR1 and CDR2 (germline): MGHRA, YSYEKL. CDR3 length: 16 residues. V was trimmed by 2 bases and J by 4 bases, leaving 14 bases between them. CDR3 residues: CASSQQDRDLTGELFF. The CDR3 DNA reads as TGCGCCAGCAGCCAACAAGACAGAGACCTCACCGGGGAGCTGTTTTTT.

This clonotype was seen repeatedly, ten times or more. This chain uses TRBV20-1 with TRBJ2-3, with D possibly matching TRBD2 (6 bases). Per germline, CDR1 DFQATT and CDR2 SNEGSKA (reference sequence). Trimming shortened V by 1 base and J by 1 base, and 6 bases separated the two germline ends. This CDR3 has 13 residues. CDR3 in amino acids: CSARASGTDTQYF. The CDR3 DNA sequence: TGCAGTGCTAGAGCTAGCGGCACAGATACGCAGTATTTT.

The chain couples TRBV5-1 to TRBJ2-5; the match to TRBD1 covers 9 bases. J gave up 5 bases and V 3 bases, and 5 bases lay outside the gene matches. This CDR3 comprises 14 residues. The V gene's germline CDR1 is SGHRS and CDR2 YFSETQ. The CDR3, as DNA: TGCGCCAGCAGCTGGGGACAGGGACGGGAGACCCAGTACTTC. This sequence encodes CASSWGQGRETQYF.